The 13 T cell receptor beta chains below come from one sample, sequenced in a study of OX40 agonist ivuxolimab in advanced cancers. TCRdb's table, derived via immunoSEQ multiplex PCR, lists solely in-frame clones and lacks some. The sample shows around 62,000 clones, almost 85% of them seen only once. Source: CD4+ or CD8+ T cells sorted from blood, taken in a trial of the OX40 agonist ivuxolimab. The receptor source for this set is an adult with an advanced solid tumor such as melanoma, head and neck, liver or kidney cancer.

The gene calls are TRBV28 and TRBJ1-1; TRBD1 is a possible D gene (6 bases). Germline CDR1 MDHEN, CDR2 SYDVKM. V was shortened by 6 bases and J by 8 bases, with 10 bases between the two germline ends. This CDR3 is built from 11 residues. CDR3 in amino acids: CASRADREAFF. CDR3 bases: TGTGCCAGCAGAGCCGACAGGGAAGCTTTCTTT. Complete variable domain (other parts from reference TRBV28 and TRBJ1-1): DVKVTQSSRYLVKRTGEKVFLECVQDMDHENMFWYRQDPGLGLRLIYFSYDVKMKEKGDIPEGYSVSREKKERFSLILESASTNQTSMYLCASRADREAFFGQGTRLTVV.

This CDR3 reads CASSPQTGDPNEQFF. CDR3 bases: TGTGCCAGCTCACCGCAAACAGGGGACCCCAATGAGCAGTTCTTC. This rearrangement joins TRBV18 to TRBJ2-1, with TRBD1 matching over 7 bases. CDR1 KGHSH and CDR2 LQKENI come from the germline V gene. The CDR3 runs to 15 residues. Trimming at V came to 3 bases and at J to 6 bases, leaving 8 bases not matched to a gene.

This clone was picked up one time. The V call is TRBV5-1, the J call TRBJ1-3, with D hard to call. V was pared by 7 bases and J by 1 base, with 9 bases between. Germline loops: CDR1 SGHRS, CDR2 YFSETQ. CDR3 length equals 13 residues. CDR3 amino acids: CASHPDSGNTIYF. CDR3 nucleotide sequence: TGCGCCAGCCACCCGGATTCTGGAAACACCATATATTTT. Based on the CDR3 plus reference TRBV5-1 and TRBJ1-3, the full variable domain is KAGVTQTPRYLIKTRGQQVTLSCSPISGHRSVSWYQQTPGQGLQFLFEYFSETQRNKGNFPGRFSGRQFSNSRSEMNVSTLELGDSALYLCASHPDSGNTIYFGEGSWLTVV.

V is TRBV10-3 and J is TRBJ1-4; tentative D call: TRBD1 (5 bases). Germline CDR1 ENHRY, CDR2 SYGVKD. V lost 3 bases, J lost 8 bases, and 16 bases lay in between. This CDR3 region has 15 residues. This chain's CDR3 is CAISDHGTGGEKLFF. CDR3 DNA: TGTGCCATCAGTGACCACGGGACTGGCGGCGAAAAACTGTTTTTT.

This rearrangement joins TRBV7-3 to TRBJ1-5, with TRBD1 identical over 9 bases. The CDR3 is 14 residues long. V was clipped by 5 bases and J by 7 bases; unmatched bases: 6. The germline gives CDR1 SGHTA, CDR2 FQGTGA. In nucleotides, the CDR3 is TGTGCCAGCAGCCCCACAGGGGGCGCGCAGCCCCAGCATTTT. This sequence encodes CASSPTGGAQPQHF.

The rearrangement links TRBV7-6 to TRBJ2-1, with unresolved D. CDR1 and CDR2 (germline): SGHVS, FNYEAQ. The CDR3 consists of 16 residues. Trimming shortened V by 1 base and J by 6 bases, and 16 bases separated the two germline ends. CDR3 loop: CASSLGGSHKGNEQFF. The DNA for the CDR3 is TGTGCCAGCAGCTTAGGCGGTTCGCACAAGGGCAATGAGCAGTTCTTC. The entire variable domain, with the rest obtained from reference TRBV7-6 and TRBJ2-1, is as follows: GAGVSQSPRYKVTKRGQDVALRCDPISGHVSLYWYRQALGQGPEFLTYFNYEAQQDKSGLPNDRFSAERPEGSISTLTIQRTEQRDSAMYRCASSLGGSHKGNEQFFGPGTRLTVL.

The rearrangement joins TRBV28 to TRBJ1-1; a weak D match, TRBD1 (5 bases). The CDR3 totals 14 residues. Looked up from germline, CDR1 is MDHEN and CDR2 is SYDVKM. Deletions cut 6 bases from V and 7 bases from J, with 18 bases between. CDR3 nucleotide sequence: TGTGCCAGCAGGAGTGGCGGGACGGCCAATGAAGCTTTCTTT. It codes for CASRSGGTANEAFF.

This chain connects TRBV7-9 to TRBJ1-4; D gene ambiguous. The length of the CDR3 is 15 residues. The V end lost 4 bases, the J end lost 6 bases, and 15 bases lay between the germline ends. Germline CDR1 reads SEHNR; CDR2 reads FQNEAQ (reference sequence). CDR3 sequence (DNA): TGTGCCAGCAGCTCCATGGGGTCGGGCCATGAAAAACTGTTTTTT. It is translated as CASSSMGSGHEKLFF.

This sequence joins TRBV7-8 and TRBJ2-7; TRBD1 is a possible D gene (6 bases). V was trimmed by 5 bases and J by 0 bases, leaving 11 bases between them. The CDR3 consists of 14 residues. Germline V gene data show CDR1 as SGHVS and CDR2 as FQNEAQ. The CDR3 DNA is TGTGCCAGCAGCCAGGGGCTTAGCTCCTACGAGCAGTACGTC. This codes for CASSQGLSSYEQYV.

V usage is TRBV6-5 and J usage is TRBJ2-3; D call uncertain. From germline, CDR1 is MNHEY and CDR2 SVGAGI. The CDR3 is 16 residues long. The V and J ends lost 0 bases and 2 bases respectively, with 12 bases between them. For the CDR3, the DNA is TGTGCCAGCAGTTACTCGAATCCGGCCCTCACAGATACGCAGTATTTT. Its translation is CASSYSNPALTDTQYF.

The chain carries TRBV6-1 and TRBJ2-2, with D perhaps matching TRBD1 (6 bases). The V gene lost 4 bases and the J gene lost 4 bases, with 13 bases spanning the gap. This CDR3 is 15 amino acids long. Germline CDR1 is MNHNS and CDR2 is SASEGT. The CDR3 is CASSANRASTGELFF. CDR3 bases: TGTGCCAGCAGTGCCAACAGGGCGAGCACCGGGGAGCTGTTTTTT.

The chain combines TRBV27 with TRBJ1-1; a weak D match, TRBD1 (5 bases). Between the trimmed V and J ends, which lost 1 base and 2 bases, there was a span of 8 bases. The CDR3 runs to 14 residues. Looked up from germline, CDR1 is MNHEY and CDR2 is SMNVEV (reference sequence). The CDR3 region has the DNA TGTGCCAGCAGTTTATTAGGGGCCAACACTGAAGCTTTCTTT. Translated, it gives CASSLLGANTEAFF.

This chain joins TRBV5-5 and TRBJ1-2, with TRBD1 identical over 9 bases. Trimming took 4 bases from V and 3 from J; bases not matched to a gene: 7. The germline CDR1 and CDR2 sequences are SGHKS and YYEKEE (reference sequence). This CDR3 region has 15 residues. CDR3 protein: CASSPSQGADYGYTF. The CDR3 DNA reads TGTGCCAGCAGCCCCTCACAGGGGGCAGACTATGGCTACACCTTC.